What follows are 22 T cell receptor beta chains derived from one specimen sequenced in a study of blood T cell repertoires in COVID-19. This table comes from immunoSEQ multiplex PCR, and its TCRdb copy is limited to in-frame clones, with some not included. The sample consists of hundreds of thousands of clones, about 90% of them appearing once. The sample comprised peripheral blood. These receptors came from a woman aged 45-65 years with COVID-19, enrolled during active disease.

This clone was picked up one time. The chain carries TRBV29-1 and TRBJ1-1; TRBD1 aligns across 12 bases. The CDR3 runs 17 residues. Trimming at V came to 6 bases and at J to 4 bases, leaving 15 bases not matched to a gene. Looked up from germline, CDR1 is SQVTM and CDR2 is ANQGSEA. CDR3 sequence reads: CSVNPGQGAFLGTEAFF. The CDR3 DNA reads TGCAGCGTCAACCCGGGACAGGGGGCCTTTTTGGGCACTGAAGCTTTCTTT.

V gene TRBV6-5 combines with J gene TRBJ2-2, with TRBD2 as a possible D gene (5 bases). This CDR3 comprises 15 residues. Germline lookup yields CDR1 MNHEY and CDR2 SVGAGI. V was shortened by 2 bases and J by 4 bases, with 11 bases between the two germline ends. CDR3 residues: CASSYDGMRTGELFF. The DNA of the CDR3 is TGTGCCAGCAGTTACGACGGGATGCGCACCGGGGAGCTGTTTTTT.

CDR3 amino acids: CSVNSGNTIYF. Written as DNA, the CDR3 is TGCAGCGTAAACTCAGGAAACACCATATATTTT. This chain connects TRBV29-1 to TRBJ1-3; D not certain. Per the germline V gene, CDR1 is SQVTM and CDR2 is ANQGSEA. CDR3 length: 11 amino acids. V was clipped by 6 bases and J by 4 bases, with 7 bases between them.

V is TRBV13 and J is TRBJ2-7, with D possibly being TRBD1 (5 bases). This CDR3 comprises 14 residues. Germline lookup yields CDR1 PRHDT and CDR2 FYEKMQ (reference sequence). V lost 5 bases, J lost 3 bases, and 14 bases lay in between. CDR3 in DNA: TGTGCCAGCAGCAGGGGCCAAATTCTCTACGAGCAGTACTTC. Translated: CASSRGQILYEQYF.

This sequence joins TRBV6-5 and TRBJ2-1, with D perhaps matching TRBD2 (6 bases). V was clipped by 0 bases and J by 5 bases, with 8 bases between them. There are 14 residues in the CDR3. Germline-derived CDR1 and CDR2 are MNHEY and SVGAGI. The CDR3 sequence is CASSYSRGNNEQFF. Written as DNA, the CDR3 is TGTGCCAGCAGTTACTCTCGGGGGAACAATGAGCAGTTCTTC.

V and J are TRBV30 and TRBJ1-1, with TRBD1 matching 7 bases. The CDR3 extends over 12 amino acids. Losses at the gene ends were 2 bases for V and 8 bases for J; bases not matched to a gene: 5. Germline assignment: CDR1 GTSNPN and CDR2 SVGIG (reference sequence). The CDR3: CAWSPRGQEAFF. The CDR3 DNA reads as TGTGCCTGGAGTCCCCGGGGACAGGAAGCTTTCTTT.

The rearrangement links TRBV6-5 to TRBJ1-1, with a possible D match to TRBD1 (6 bases). Trimming cost V 5 bases and J 5 bases, with 12 bases left between them. The CDR3 runs to 13 residues. Germline-derived CDR1 and CDR2 are MNHEY and SVGAGI. As DNA, the CDR3 is TGTGCCAGCAGTATTGGGGGGGCAACTGAAGCTTTCTTT. It codes for CASSIGGATEAFF.

The table lists this clone with many counts. This chain links TRBV7-9 with TRBJ2-3, with a possible D match to TRBD1 (6 bases). Germline V gene sequence: CDR1 SEHNR, CDR2 FQNEAQ (reference sequence). The germline V and J ends were trimmed by 3 bases and 0 bases, with 10 bases remaining between them. The CDR3 spans 15 residues. CDR3 amino acids: CASSFGGQSTDTQYF. The CDR3 DNA sequence: TGTGCCAGCAGCTTTGGCGGACAGAGCACAGATACGCAGTATTTT.

The V gene is TRBV11-3, the J gene TRBJ2-1; no clear D gene. Germline V lookup: CDR1 SGHNT, CDR2 YENEEA. Trimming removed 10 bases from V and 5 bases from J, with 12 bases in between. The CDR3 sequence is 12 residues long. CDR3 DNA sequence: TGTGCCATCTCCGACTTGAACAATGAGCAGTTCTTC. Translated, it gives CAISDLNNEQFF.

This clone came up once. One end of the junction does not line up with germline, which may come from a read error. The chain joins TRBV6-6 to TRBJ1-2, with D maybe TRBD1 (6 bases). The germline CDR1 and CDR2 sequences are MNHNY and SVGAGI (reference sequence). The CDR3 loop spans 14 amino acids. The DNA for the CDR3 is TGTGCCAGCACTTACAGGACAGCCCTGGGAGGCTACACCTTC. This gives the protein CASTYRTALGGYTF.

V and J are TRBV6-5 and TRBJ2-7; 7 positions match TRBD2. The germline V gene has CDR1 MNHEY and CDR2 SVGAGI. With V trimmed by 10 bases and J by 6 bases, 12 bases remained unmatched. This CDR3 is 13 amino acids long. The CDR3: CAIWTRGSREQYF. The CDR3 nucleotides are TGTGCCATATGGACTAGAGGGTCTCGCGAGCAGTACTTC.

The chain recombines TRBV7-9 with TRBJ1-6; 10 nucleotides line up with TRBD1. V lost 2 bases to trimming and J lost 9 bases; unmatched junction nucleotides: 4. From germline, CDR1 is SEHNR and CDR2 FQNEAQ (reference sequence). This CDR3 is built from 15 residues. The chain's CDR3 is CASSLLGTGVSPLHF. The CDR3 bases are TGTGCCAGCAGCTTATTAGGGACAGGGGTTTCACCCCTCCACTTT.

The chain employs TRBV10-3 and TRBJ2-7; TRBD1 matches 9 bases. The ends lost 0 bases at V and 3 bases at J; junction bases unmatched: 9. Germline values: CDR1 ENHRY, CDR2 SYGVKD. The CDR3 is 17 amino acids. The CDR3 region is CAISESSPGQGFYEQYF. The CDR3 bases are TGTGCCATCAGTGAGTCCTCGCCGGGACAGGGATTCTACGAGCAGTACTTC.

The gene calls are TRBV9 and TRBJ2-7; tentative D call: TRBD1 (6 bases). This CDR3 has 16 residues. The germline CDR1 and CDR2 sequences are SGDLS and YYNGEE. V lost 3 bases and J 2 bases, leaving 18 bases between the germline ends. This CDR3 is CASSADRGTNPYEQYF. DNA for the CDR3: TGTGCCAGCAGCGCGGATCGAGGGACAAACCCCTACGAGCAGTACTTC.

A note on this clone: The identical CDR3 is also encoded by other nucleotide sequences in the sample. The chain combines TRBV5-1 with TRBJ2-7, with D tentatively TRBD1 (6 bases). In germline, CDR1 is SGHRS, CDR2 YFSETQ. The CDR3 contains 13 residues. V was shortened by 4 bases and J by 4 bases, with 12 bases between the two germline ends. CDR3 nucleotide sequence: TGCGCCAGCAGCCCGGACAGAATTTACGAGCAGTACTTC. Protein: CASSPDRIYEQYF.

This clone has a handful of counts. The rearrangement links TRBV18 to TRBJ1-1; D not resolved. Germline V gene sequence: CDR1 KGHSH, CDR2 LQKENI. Between the trimmed V and J ends, which lost 5 bases and 5 bases, there was a span of 12 bases. The CDR3 spans 13 residues. The CDR3 region is CASSVVALTEAFF. The DNA of the CDR3 is TGTGCCAGCTCAGTGGTTGCGTTAACTGAAGCTTTCTTT.

J is TRBJ2-3 and V is TRBV5-4; TRBD1 agrees at 10 bases. Germline V gene lookup returns CDR1 SGHNT and CDR2 YYREEE (reference sequence). Trimming at V came to 2 bases and at J to 3 bases, leaving 3 bases not matched to a gene. This CDR3 is 15 amino acids long. Here the CDR3 reads CASSLGDRGTDTQYF. The CDR3 nucleotides are TGTGCCAGCAGCTTAGGGGACAGGGGAACAGATACGCAGTATTTT.

J is TRBJ1-2 and V is TRBV12-3 or TRBV12-4; tentatively, D is TRBD1 (6 bases). V dropped 3 bases and J dropped 7 bases, with 9 bases sitting between them. This CDR3 comprises 12 residues. CDR3 DNA: TGTGCCAGCAGTTTCACAGGGTCTGGCTACACCTTC. This sequence encodes CASSFTGSGYTF.

The rearrangement uses TRBV7-9 and TRBJ2-5; no reliable D call. V lost 7 bases and J 1 base, leaving 13 bases between the germline ends. This CDR3 spans 14 amino acids. Germline V lookup: CDR1 SEHNR, CDR2 FQNEAQ (reference sequence). The CDR3 DNA is TGTGCCAGCACCGGCGGCGGCGTCCAAGAGACCCAGTACTTC. It codes for CASTGGGVQETQYF.

V is TRBV4-1 and J is TRBJ2-7, with D possibly TRBD1 on 6 matching bases. Trimming removed 1 base at V and 1 base at J, with 14 bases between. Germline V lookup: CDR1 MGHRA, CDR2 YSYEKL. The CDR3 has 16 residues. DNA of the CDR3: TGCGCCAGCAGCCAAGTCGAGACAGGATATTCCTACGAGCAGTACTTC. The encoded protein is CASSQVETGYSYEQYF.

The chain is built from TRBV9 and TRBJ1-3; D is unclear. Trimming took 0 bases from V and 0 from J, leaving 7 bases between them. The CDR3 sequence is 15 residues long. Germline V gene sequence: CDR1 SGDLS, CDR2 YYNGEE. The CDR3 nucleotides read TGTGCCAGCAGCGTAGGCCGGGGCTCTGGAAACACCATATATTTT. This translates into CASSVGRGSGNTIYF.

This chain connects TRBV7-3 to TRBJ2-2; maybe TRBD2 (6 bases). In germline, CDR1 is SGHTA, CDR2 FQGTGA. Trimming removed 2 bases at V and 2 bases at J, with 12 bases between. The CDR3 has 16 residues. The CDR3 sequence: CASSLGGGINTGELFF. The CDR3 DNA reads as TGTGCCAGCAGCTTAGGGGGAGGTATAAACACCGGGGAGCTGTTTTTT.